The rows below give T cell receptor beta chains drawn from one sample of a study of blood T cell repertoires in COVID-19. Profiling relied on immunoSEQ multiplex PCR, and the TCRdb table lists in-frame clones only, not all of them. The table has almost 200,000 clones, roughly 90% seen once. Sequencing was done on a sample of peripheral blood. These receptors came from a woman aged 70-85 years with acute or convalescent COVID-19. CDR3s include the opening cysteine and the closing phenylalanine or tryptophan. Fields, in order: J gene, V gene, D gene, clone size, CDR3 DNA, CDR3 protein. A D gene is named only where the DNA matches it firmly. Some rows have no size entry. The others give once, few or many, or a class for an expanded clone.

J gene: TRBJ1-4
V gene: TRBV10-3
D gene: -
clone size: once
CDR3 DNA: TGTGCCATCAGTGATCATGCGGGGGAAAAACTGTTTTTT
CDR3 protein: CAISDHAGEKLFF

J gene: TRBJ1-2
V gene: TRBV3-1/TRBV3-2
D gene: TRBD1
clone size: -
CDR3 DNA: TGTGCCAGCAGCCAAGCAGTGACAGGGCTTCGAGGCTACACCTTC
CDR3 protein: CASSQAVTGLRGYTF

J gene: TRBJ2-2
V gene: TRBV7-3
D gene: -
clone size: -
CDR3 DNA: TGTGCCAGCAGCCCACACTGGAGCACGGTTAGAGCCGGGGAGCTGTTTTTT
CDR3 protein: CASSPHWSTVRAGELFF

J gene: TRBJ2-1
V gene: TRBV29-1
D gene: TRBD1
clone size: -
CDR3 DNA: TGCAGCGTTGAACGACAGGGGGCTGAGCAGTTCTTC
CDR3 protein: CSVERQGAEQFF

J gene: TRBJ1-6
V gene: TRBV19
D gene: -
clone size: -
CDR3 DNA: TGTGCCAGTAGTCCCTCCGGGACTAATAATTCACCCCTCCACTTT
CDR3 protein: CASSPSGTNNSPLHF

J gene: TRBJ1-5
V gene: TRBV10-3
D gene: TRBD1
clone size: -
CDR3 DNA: TGTGCCATCAGTGAGCCGGGACAGGGGGCAAGCAATCAGCCCCAGCATTTT
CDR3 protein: CAISEPGQGASNQPQHF

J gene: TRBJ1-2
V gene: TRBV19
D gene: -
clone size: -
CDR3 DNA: TGTGCCAGTAGCCGCGGGGACTATGGCTACACCTTC
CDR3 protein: CASSRGDYGYTF

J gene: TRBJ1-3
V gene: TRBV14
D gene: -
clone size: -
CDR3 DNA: TGTGCCAGCAGCCTCCAGGGGACCGCCGGAAACACCATATATTTT
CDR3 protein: CASSLQGTAGNTIYF

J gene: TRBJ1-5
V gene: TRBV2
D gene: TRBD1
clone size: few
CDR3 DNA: TGTGCCAGCTCCGGACAGGGAGTCAATCAGCCCCAGCATTTT
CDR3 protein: CASSGQGVNQPQHF

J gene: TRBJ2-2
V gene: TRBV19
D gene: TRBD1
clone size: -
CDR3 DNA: TGTGCCAGTAGTGGTCCCGGGACAGGGGGTTCACCGACCGGGGAGCTGTTTTTT
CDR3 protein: CASSGPGTGGSPTGELFF

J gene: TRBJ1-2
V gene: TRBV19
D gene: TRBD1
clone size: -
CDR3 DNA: TGTGCCAGTAGAGGGACAGGACCCTATGGCTACACCTTC
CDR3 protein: CASRGTGPYGYTF

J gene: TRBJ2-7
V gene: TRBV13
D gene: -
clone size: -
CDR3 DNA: TGTGCCAGCAGCCGGACTAACAGCCCCTACGAGCAGTACTTC
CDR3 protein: CASSRTNSPYEQYF

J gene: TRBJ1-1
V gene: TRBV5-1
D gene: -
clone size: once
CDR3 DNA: TGCGCCAGCAGTCAAATTAGGGGGACTGAAGCTTTCTTT
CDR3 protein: CASSQIRGTEAFF

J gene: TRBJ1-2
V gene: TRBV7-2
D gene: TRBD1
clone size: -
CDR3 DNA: TGTGCCAGCAGCGCAGACAGGGCTCGAAATGGCTACACCTTC
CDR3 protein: CASSADRARNGYTF

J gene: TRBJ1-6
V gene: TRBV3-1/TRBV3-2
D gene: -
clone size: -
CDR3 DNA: TGTGCCAGCAGCCAGAGAGATTCACCCCTCCACTTT
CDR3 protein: CASSQRDSPLHF

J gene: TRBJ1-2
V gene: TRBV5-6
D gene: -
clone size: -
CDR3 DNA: TGTGCCAGCAGCTTGGGGAGCCAGGGAAGGTACACCTTC
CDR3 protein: CASSLGSQGRYTF

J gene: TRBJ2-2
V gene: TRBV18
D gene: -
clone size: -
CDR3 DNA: TGTGCCAGCTCTATGGTGGGCAGGTCGGACACCGGGGAGCTGTTTTTT
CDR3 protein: CASSMVGRSDTGELFF

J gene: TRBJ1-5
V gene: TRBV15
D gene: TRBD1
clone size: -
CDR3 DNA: TGTGCCACCAGCAGCGGACAGGGGAGTGTGGATCAGCCCCAGCATTTT
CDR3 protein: CATSSGQGSVDQPQHF

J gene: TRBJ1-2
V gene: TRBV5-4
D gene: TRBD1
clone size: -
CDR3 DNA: TGTGCCAGCAGTCCTTCCCGCCCGGGACAGGGTTTAGGAGGCTACACCTTC
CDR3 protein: CASSPSRPGQGLGGYTF

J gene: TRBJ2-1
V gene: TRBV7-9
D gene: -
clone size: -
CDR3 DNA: TGTGCCAGCAGCCGTGACACAAGCATTTTGAGTAATGAGCAGTTCTTC
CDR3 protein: CASSRDTSILSNEQFF

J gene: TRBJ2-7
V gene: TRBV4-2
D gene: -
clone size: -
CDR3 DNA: TGTGCCAGCAGCCGACGGGAATTGGGGCAGGGAGGACCCTCCTACGAGCAGTACTTC
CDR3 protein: CASSRRELGQGGPSYEQYF

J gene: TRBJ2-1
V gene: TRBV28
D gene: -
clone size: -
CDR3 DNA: TGTGCCAGCAGCGGAGGGGAGAGCTCCTACAATGAGCAGTTCTTC
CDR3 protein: CASSGGESSYNEQFF

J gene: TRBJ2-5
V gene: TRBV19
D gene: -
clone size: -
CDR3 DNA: TGTGCCAGTAGTGTAAGCGGAGGCGCAGAGACCCAGTACTTC
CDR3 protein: CASSVSGGAETQYF

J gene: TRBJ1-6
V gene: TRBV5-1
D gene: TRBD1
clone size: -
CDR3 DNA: TGCGCCAGCAGCTTTGGACAGGGGGGTAATTCACCCCTCCACTTT
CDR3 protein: CASSFGQGGNSPLHF

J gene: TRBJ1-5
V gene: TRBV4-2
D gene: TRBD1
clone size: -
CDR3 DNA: TGTGCCAGCAGCCAGGACTTTGGACAGGGTCGAGCCGGCAATCAGCCCCAGCATTTT
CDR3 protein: CASSQDFGQGRAGNQPQHF

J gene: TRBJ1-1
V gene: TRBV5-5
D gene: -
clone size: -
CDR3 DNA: TGTGCCAGCAGCTCGGGGGTTGGCACTGAAGCTTTCTTT
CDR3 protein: CASSSGVGTEAFF